The present entry profiles one T cell receptor beta chain with its context. Its antigen is unidentified. The V segment lost 6 bases and the J segment 8 bases; nucleotides outside the gene matches: 8. The CDR3 totals 14 residues. Germline V CDR1 and CDR2: SNHLY, FYNNEI. The data derive from a study of regulatory T cells in long-lasting Graves disease. Study conclusions and caveats: Gene preferences differed: TRBV28, TRBJ1-2, TRBJ2-5 in persistent cases.

With iRepertoire HTBI primers and Arm-PCR of CDR3 regions, TCR beta libraries were built. TCRdb independently ran MiXCR on the multiplex PCR reads; one entry per CDR3 protein. The table lists 300,000 to 400,000 distinct CDR3 sequences, over 15% of them singletons. This sample's time point: newly diagnosed GD, antithyroid drugs for less than 3 months. PBMCs were the source of the RNA used for TCR sequencing. These data were also reused for a study on T cells in Graves' hyperthyroidism and ophthalmopathy. Turning to that study: Thyroid ultrasound and orbital computed tomography, with clinical symptoms and serum thyroxine and TRAb, informed diagnoses.

The receptor comes from a man aged 35 to 55 with Graves disease. The chain joins TRBV2 to TRBJ2-5, with 11 bases lining up with TRBD2. The sample was peripheral blood mononuclear cells (PBMCs), taken at new diagnosis, from a patient treated with antithyroid drugs. CDR3: CASRPRLAGNTQYF. DNA for the CDR3: TGTGCCAGCAGGCCGAGACTAGCGGGGAATACCCAGTACTTC.